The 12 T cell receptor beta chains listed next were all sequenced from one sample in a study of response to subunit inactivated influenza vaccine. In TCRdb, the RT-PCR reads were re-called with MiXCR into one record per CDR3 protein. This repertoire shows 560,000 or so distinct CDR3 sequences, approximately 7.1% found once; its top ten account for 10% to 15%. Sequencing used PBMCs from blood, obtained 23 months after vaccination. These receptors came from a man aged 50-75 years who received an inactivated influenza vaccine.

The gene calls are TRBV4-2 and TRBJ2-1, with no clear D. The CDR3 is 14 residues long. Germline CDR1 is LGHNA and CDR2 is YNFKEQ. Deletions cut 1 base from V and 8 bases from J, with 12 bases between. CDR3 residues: CASSQVRAGDEQFF. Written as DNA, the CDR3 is TGTGCCAGCAGCCAAGTTCGAGCTGGAGATGAGCAGTTCTTC.

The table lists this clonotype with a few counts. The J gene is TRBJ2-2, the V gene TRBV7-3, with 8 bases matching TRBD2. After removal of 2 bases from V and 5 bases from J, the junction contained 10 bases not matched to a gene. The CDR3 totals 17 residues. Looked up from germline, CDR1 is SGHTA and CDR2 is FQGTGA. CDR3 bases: TGTGCCAGCAGCTTAGTTTCGCGGGAGGCCCATACCGGGGAGCTGTTTTTT. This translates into CASSLVSREAHTGELFF.

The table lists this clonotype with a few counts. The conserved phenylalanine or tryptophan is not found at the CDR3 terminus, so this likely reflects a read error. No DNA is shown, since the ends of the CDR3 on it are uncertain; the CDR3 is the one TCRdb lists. The CDR3 loop reads CASSYEPGQGP. V and J are TRBV5-1 and TRBJ2-7; no DNA check was done on the table's D call, TRBD1. The germline CDR1 and CDR2 sequences are SGHRS and YFSETQ. With termini counted, the CDR3 has 11 amino acids.

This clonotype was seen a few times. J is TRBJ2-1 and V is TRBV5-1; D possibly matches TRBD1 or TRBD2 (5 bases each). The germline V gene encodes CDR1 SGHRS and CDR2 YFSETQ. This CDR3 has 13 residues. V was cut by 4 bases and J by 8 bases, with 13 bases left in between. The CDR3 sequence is CASSVGPADEQFF. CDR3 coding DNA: TGCGCCAGCAGCGTGGGACCCGCGGATGAGCAGTTCTTC.

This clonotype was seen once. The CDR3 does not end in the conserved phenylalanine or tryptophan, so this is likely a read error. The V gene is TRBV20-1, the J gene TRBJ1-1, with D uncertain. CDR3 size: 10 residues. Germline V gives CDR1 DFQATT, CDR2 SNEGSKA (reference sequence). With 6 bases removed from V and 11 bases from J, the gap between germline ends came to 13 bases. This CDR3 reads CSAAGNTAFY. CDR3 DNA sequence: TGCAGTGCGGCGGGGAATACGGCTTTCTAT.

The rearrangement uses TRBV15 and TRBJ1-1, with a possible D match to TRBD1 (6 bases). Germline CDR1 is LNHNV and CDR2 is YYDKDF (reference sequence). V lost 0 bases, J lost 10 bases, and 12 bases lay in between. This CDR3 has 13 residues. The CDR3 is CATSRDLGGRAFF. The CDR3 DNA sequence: TGTGCCACCAGCAGAGACTTGGGGGGGCGAGCTTTCTTT.

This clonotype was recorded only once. In nucleotides, the CDR3 is TGTGCCAGGGGCCCCGGGCCCCGATCCGGGGAGCTGTTTTTT. This codes for CARGPGPRSGELFF. The J gene is TRBJ2-2, the V gene TRBV5-4; D not resolved. V dropped 8 bases and J dropped 6 bases, with 17 bases sitting between them. The CDR3 covers 14 residues. Germline V lookup: CDR1 SGHNT, CDR2 YYREEE (reference sequence). The entire variable domain, with the rest obtained from reference TRBV5-4 and TRBJ2-2, is as follows: ETGVTQSPTHLIKTRGQQVTLRCSSQSGHNTVSWYQQALGQGPQFIFQYYREEENGRGNFPPRFSGLQFPNYSSELNVNALELDDSALYLCARGPGPRSGELFFGEGSRLTVL.

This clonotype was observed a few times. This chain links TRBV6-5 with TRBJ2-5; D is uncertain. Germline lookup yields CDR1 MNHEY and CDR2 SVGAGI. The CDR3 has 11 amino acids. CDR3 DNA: TGTGTCACTGGTCAAAAAGAGACCCAGTACTTC. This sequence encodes CVTGQKETQYF.

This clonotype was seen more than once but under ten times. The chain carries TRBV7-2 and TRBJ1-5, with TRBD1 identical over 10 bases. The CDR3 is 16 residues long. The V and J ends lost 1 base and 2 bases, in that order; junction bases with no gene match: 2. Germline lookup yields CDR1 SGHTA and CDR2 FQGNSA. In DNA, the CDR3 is TGTGCCAGCAGCTTAGGTGGGACAGGGGGCAATCAGCCCCAGCATTTT. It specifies CASSLGGTGGNQPQHF.

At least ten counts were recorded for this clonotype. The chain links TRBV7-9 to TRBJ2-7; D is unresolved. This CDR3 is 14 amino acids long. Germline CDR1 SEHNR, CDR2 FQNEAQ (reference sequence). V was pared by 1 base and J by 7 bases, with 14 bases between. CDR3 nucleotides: TGTGCCAGCAGCTTAGAGGGTCCCACCGCGGAGCAGTACTTC. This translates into CASSLEGPTAEQYF.

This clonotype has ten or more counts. CDR3 loop: CSARDRFTGYSGANVLTF. DNA of the CDR3: TGCAGTGCTAGAGACCGCTTTACAGGCTACTCTGGGGCCAACGTCCTGACTTTC. The V gene is TRBV20-1, the J gene TRBJ2-6; a weak D match, TRBD1 (5 bases). Trimming removed 0 bases from V and 0 bases from J, with 15 bases in between. CDR3 length: 18 amino acids. Germline CDR1 is DFQATT and CDR2 is SNEGSKA (reference sequence).

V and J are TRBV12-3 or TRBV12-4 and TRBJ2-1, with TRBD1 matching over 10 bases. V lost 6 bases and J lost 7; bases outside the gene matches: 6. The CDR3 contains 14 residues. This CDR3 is CASRGTGAWNEQFF. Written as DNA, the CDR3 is TGTGCCAGCAGAGGGACAGGGGCTTGGAATGAGCAGTTCTTC.